These 28 T cell receptor beta chains came from one sample sequenced in a study of T cells in Graves' hyperthyroidism and ophthalmopathy. Template material for amplifying TCR beta CDR3 regions consisted of RNA transcripts. HTBI primers were used for first-round RT-PCR of the TCR CDR3. TCRdb passed the multiplex PCR reads through MiXCR, listing each CDR3 protein once. The sample yields around 490,000 distinct CDR3 sequences, 15% to 20% seen once. Sequencing was done on a sample of blood. These receptors came from a man in his forties with Graves' ophthalmopathy.

The chain is built from TRBV10-3 and TRBJ1-3; the D gene is possibly TRBD1 (6 bases). This CDR3 has 14 residues. V shed 6 bases and J shed 0 bases, with 9 bases lying between them. Germline V CDR1 and CDR2: ENHRY, SYGVKD. The CDR3 DNA reads TGTGCCATCAGGGACAGTCCCTCTGGAAACACCATATATTTT. This sequence encodes CAIRDSPSGNTIYF.

This clonotype was counted only a few times. The chain recombines TRBV9 with TRBJ2-5; TRBD1 agrees at 8 bases. This CDR3 has 15 residues. The V segment lost 0 bases and the J segment 6 bases; nucleotides outside the gene matches: 7. Germline CDR1 and CDR2: SGDLS and YYNGEE. Here the CDR3 DNA reads TGTGCCAGCAGCGTAGAGGCAGGGGGCGCGAAGACCCAGTACTTC. This translates into CASSVEAGGAKTQYF.

This clonotype was seen a handful of times. The V call is TRBV7-2, the J call TRBJ2-1, with 9 bases identical to TRBD1. The germline gives CDR1 SGHTA, CDR2 FQGNSA. With V trimmed by 4 bases and J by 9 bases, 1 base remained unmatched. CDR3 length equals 12 residues. The CDR3 DNA reads as TGTGCCAGCAGCTCACAGGGGGCTGAGCAGTTCTTC. Translated: CASSSQGAEQFF.

The CDR3 DNA follows: TGCAGTGCTAGCGGGAGGGCCTCTGTAACGCAGTATTTT. It translates to CSASGRASVTQYF. V usage is TRBV20-1 and J usage is TRBJ2-3, with 8 bases matching TRBD2. The J segment lost 9 bases and the V segment lost 3 bases, leaving 8 bases of the junction unmatched. Germline CDR1 reads DFQATT; CDR2 reads SNEGSKA (reference sequence). The CDR3 consists of 13 residues.

The chain is built from TRBV7-9 and TRBJ2-5; D uncertain. The V gene lost 7 bases and the J gene lost 5 bases, with 20 bases spanning the gap. CDR3 length equals 15 residues. Germline CDR1 and CDR2: SEHNR and FQNEAQ (reference sequence). The CDR3 loop reads CASTSTTGSRETQYF. Written as DNA, the CDR3 is TGTGCCAGCACCTCAACCACCGGGTCTAGGGAGACCCAGTACTTC.

CDR3 nucleotide sequence: TGTGCCAGCAGCCCACGACATTGGAACTCTGGAAACACCATATATTTT. Protein sequence: CASSPRHWNSGNTIYF. The gene calls are TRBV7-2 and TRBJ1-3; D uncertain. The V end was cut by 5 bases, the J end by 0 bases, with 14 bases between. The CDR3 consists of 16 residues. CDR1 is SGHTA, CDR2 FQGNSA, per germline.

This clonotype appeared many times. The CDR3 spells CASSLRDRGPGEQFF. The CDR3 nucleotides read TGTGCCAGCAGCTTAAGGGACAGGGGACCGGGTGAGCAGTTCTTC. The V and J genes are TRBV7-3 and TRBJ2-1; 10 bases agree with TRBD1. The CDR3 consists of 15 residues. The trim removed 1 base at V and 9 bases at J, leaving 6 bases unmatched. The germline CDR1 and CDR2 sequences are SGHTA and FQGTGA.

The sample holds many counts of this clonotype. The rearrangement uses TRBV18 and TRBJ2-3; D call uncertain. The CDR3 covers 13 residues. The germline V gene has CDR1 KGHSH and CDR2 LQKENI. The V end lost 2 bases, the J end lost 11 bases, and 14 bases lay between the germline ends. The CDR3 DNA follows: TGTGCCAGCTCACCAGGACCACCGCAAGAGCAGTATTTT. Protein product: CASSPGPPQEQYF.

The gene calls are TRBV5-1 and TRBJ2-5; no clear D. Trimming shortened V by 0 bases and J by 5 bases, and 11 bases separated the two germline ends. Germline V gives CDR1 SGHRS, CDR2 YFSETQ. The CDR3 runs 14 residues. This CDR3 is CASSLGYLGETQYF. The CDR3 DNA sequence: TGCGCCAGCAGCTTGGGATATCTGGGGGAGACCCAGTACTTC.

This clonotype was observed a handful of times. V gene TRBV6-9 combines with J gene TRBJ2-5, with 9 bases fitting TRBD2. The germline V gene encodes CDR1 MNHGY and CDR2 SVAAGI. The J segment lost 1 base and the V segment lost 7 bases, leaving 7 bases of the junction unmatched. This CDR3 has 15 residues. CDR3 amino acids: CASTRLAVGQETQYF. DNA for the CDR3: TGTGCCAGCACCCGACTAGCGGTGGGCCAAGAGACCCAGTACTTC.

This clonotype was picked up many times. The chain has TRBV11-1 and TRBJ2-1; maybe TRBD1 (7 bases). Germline V CDR1 and CDR2: SGHAT, FQDESV (reference sequence). V lost 5 bases and J 12 bases, leaving 17 bases between the germline ends. CDR3 length: 13 residues. CDR3: CASSPGGGSTQFF. The CDR3 coding sequence is TGTGCCAGCAGCCCTGGAGGGGGCTCCACGCAGTTCTTC.

This clonotype occurred many times. The V gene is TRBV15, the J gene TRBJ2-7, with 8 bases that match TRBD2. The V gene's germline CDR1 is LNHNV and CDR2 YYDKDF (reference sequence). V shed 0 bases and J 0 bases; nucleotides not matched to a gene: 10. The CDR3 has 18 amino acids. CDR3 coding DNA: TGTGCCACCAGCAGAGATCAGTGGGGAGCGGGAGTCTCCTACGAGCAGTACTTC. Its protein is CATSRDQWGAGVSYEQYF.

The chain combines TRBV4-1 with TRBJ1-1; 8 nucleotides align to TRBD1. The V gene's germline CDR1 is MGHRA and CDR2 YSYEKL. Trimming cost V 6 bases and J 11 bases; bases outside gene matches: 8. This CDR3 spans 12 amino acids. The CDR3 DNA is TGCGCCAGCAGAGGACAGGGCAGTGACGCTTTCTTT. Amino acid sequence: CASRGQGSDAFF.

This clonotype was seen at least ten times. The J gene is TRBJ2-1, the V gene TRBV6-2 or TRBV6-3, with 8 nucleotides matching TRBD1. This CDR3 has 18 amino acids. V trimming: 0 bases; J trimming: 6 bases; junction bases outside the gene matches: 13. Germline CDR1 is MNHEY and CDR2 is SVGEGT. The CDR3 protein is CASSYSALTGEITNEQFF. CDR3 nucleotide sequence: TGTGCCAGCAGTTACTCAGCCCTGACAGGGGAGATAACCAATGAGCAGTTCTTC.

This clonotype was picked up many times. This chain uses TRBV28 with TRBJ1-4; possibly TRBD1 for D (5 bases). The V end lost 2 bases, the J end lost 8 bases, and 15 bases lay between the germline ends. This CDR3 region has 15 residues. In germline, CDR1 is MDHEN, CDR2 SYDVKM. The DNA for the CDR3 is TGTGCCAGCAGTTTAGGTTCCCCTGGGGGGGAAAAACTGTTTTTT. It codes for CASSLGSPGGEKLFF.

J is TRBJ2-3 and V is TRBV13; no clear D gene. V lost 1 base to trimming and J lost 2 bases, with 7 bases between them. Germline values: CDR1 PRHDT, CDR2 FYEKMQ (reference sequence). The CDR3 sequence is 14 residues long. The CDR3 sequence: CASSLDSTTDTQYF. CDR3 nucleotide sequence: TGTGCCAGCAGCTTAGACTCTACCACAGATACGCAGTATTTT.

This sequence joins TRBV28 and TRBJ1-1; no clear D. This CDR3 contains 13 residues. Germline CDR1 is MDHEN and CDR2 is SYDVKM. V was clipped by 5 bases and J by 5 bases, with 12 bases between them. The CDR3 bases are TGTGCCAGCAGTCCTCAAAGACGGACTGAAGCTTTCTTT. This gives the protein CASSPQRRTEAFF.

The chain is built from TRBV2 and TRBJ2-1, with D tentatively TRBD1 or TRBD2 (5 bases each). The CDR3 extends over 14 amino acids. V lost 10 bases and J 6 bases, leaving 19 bases between the germline ends. CDR1 is SNHLY and CDR2 is FYNNEI in the germline V gene. The CDR3 loop is CATRDSLRVNEQFF. In DNA, the CDR3 is TGTGCCACCCGCGACAGTCTGCGGGTCAATGAGCAGTTCTTC.

In its sample, this clonotype was seen a few times. A much larger clone is a single base away; this may be a read error. The CDR3 does not close with the conserved phenylalanine or tryptophan, likely indicating a read error. V is TRBV5-1 and J is TRBJ1-2; D is undetermined. CDR1 and CDR2 from the germline V gene are SGHRS and YFSETQ. Deletions cut 4 bases from V and 2 bases from J, with 12 bases between. The CDR3 spans 14 residues. The CDR3 spells CASSEAGSNYGYTL. Written as DNA, the CDR3 is TGCGCCAGCAGCGAAGCCGGGAGCAACTATGGCTACACCCTC.

This clonotype was observed at least ten times. The chain recombines TRBV7-9 with TRBJ2-1; perhaps TRBD2 as D (6 bases). Germline CDR1 reads SEHNR; CDR2 reads FQNEAQ (reference sequence). The CDR3 runs to 15 residues. Trimming shortened V by 5 bases and J by 8 bases, and 19 bases separated the two germline ends. Here the CDR3 reads CASSPPGDLSHEQFF. Here the CDR3 DNA reads TGTGCCAGCAGCCCCCCGGGGGACCTTTCGCATGAGCAGTTCTTC.

The table lists this clonotype with many counts. The chain recombines TRBV13 with TRBJ2-2; D is uncertain. In germline, CDR1 is PRHDT, CDR2 FYEKMQ (reference sequence). Trimming took off 0 bases at V and 3 bases at J, with 5 bases between the two ends. The CDR3 runs 14 residues. This CDR3 is CASSLGPDTGELFF. CDR3 DNA: TGTGCCAGCAGCTTAGGCCCGGACACCGGGGAGCTGTTTTTT.

This clonotype has only a few counts. It may be a read error: a sequence one base away is much more abundant. The chain recombines TRBV19 with TRBJ2-7, with 9 bases aligning to TRBD1. CDR1 is LNHDA, CDR2 SQIVND, per germline (reference sequence). Trimming at V came to 11 bases and at J to 6 bases, leaving 11 bases not matched to a gene. This CDR3 has 13 residues. CDR3 residues: CAGSGTGHREQYF. The CDR3 nucleotides read TGTGCCGGCTCCGGGACAGGGCACCGCGAGCAGTACTTC.

This clonotype has only a few counts. This chain uses TRBV9 with TRBJ2-3; D remains ambiguous. Trimming shortened V by 0 bases and J by 5 bases, and 4 bases separated the two germline ends. Germline CDR1 SGDLS, CDR2 YYNGEE. The CDR3 is 12 amino acids. The CDR3 DNA is TGTGCCAGCAGCGTAGCAATAGATACGCAGTATTTT. Protein sequence: CASSVAIDTQYF.

This clonotype was counted many times. This chain uses TRBV20-1 with TRBJ2-7; 9 bases match TRBD1. The V segment lost 0 bases and the J segment 2 bases; nucleotides outside the gene matches: 5. Per the germline V gene, CDR1 is DFQATT and CDR2 is SNEGSKA (reference sequence). This CDR3 region has 15 residues. The chain's CDR3 is CSARDSGTGPYEQYF. CDR3 DNA sequence: TGCAGTGCTAGAGATTCCGGGACAGGGCCCTACGAGCAGTACTTC.

This clonotype showed up many times. The chain links TRBV12-3 or TRBV12-4 to TRBJ1-6, with D perhaps matching TRBD1 (6 bases). Trimming took 7 bases from V and 0 from J, leaving 10 bases between them. The CDR3 loop spans 15 amino acids. CDR3 in DNA: TGTGCCAGCATACAGGGATCCTCCTATAATTCACCCCTCCACTTT. It encodes CASIQGSSYNSPLHF.

This clonotype was recorded at least ten times. The chain combines TRBV6-1 with TRBJ2-1; TRBD1 might be the D (6 bases). Germline values: CDR1 MNHNS, CDR2 SASEGT. Trimming shortened V by 2 bases and J by 1 base, and 9 bases separated the two germline ends. The length of the CDR3 is 15 residues. The CDR3 region has the DNA TGTGCCAGCAGTGAAAGTCAGGGGTCCTACAATGAGCAGTTCTTC. It is translated as CASSESQGSYNEQFF.

This clonotype was seen only once. A much larger clone sits a single nucleotide away, making a read error possible. The gene calls are TRBV2 and TRBJ1-2; 9 bases match TRBD1. This CDR3 has 14 residues. Germline V CDR1 and CDR2: SNHLY, FYNNEI. J lost 6 bases, V lost 8 bases, and 10 bases had no gene match. Here the CDR3 DNA reads TGTGCCAGCGGCGTGGGGACAGGGAACCATGGCTACACCTTC. As protein: CASGVGTGNHGYTF.

A few counts support this clonotype. The chain employs TRBV4-1 and TRBJ2-5; 12 nucleotides align to TRBD2. Trimming removed 9 bases from V and 5 bases from J; junction bases left unmatched: 13. Germline values: CDR1 MGHRA, CDR2 YSYEKL. There are 16 residues in the CDR3. This chain's CDR3 is CASLDPLAGGRETQYF. CDR3 bases: TGCGCCAGTCTCGACCCACTAGCGGGGGGTCGGGAGACCCAGTACTTC.